Listed below are T cell receptor beta chains from one sample, sequenced in a study of blood T cell repertoires in COVID-19. TCRdb's table, derived via immunoSEQ multiplex PCR, lists solely in-frame clones and lacks some. The sample consists of 150,000 or so clones, around 80% of them appearing once. What was sequenced was PBMCs or T cells enriched from blood (not recorded which). The receptors originated from a man in his fifties or sixties who had recovered from COVID-19. Each CDR3 is given with its conserved first and last residue. A D gene is named only where the DNA matches it firmly. Clone size appears in some rows only: once, few, many, or a class for an expanded clone.

CDR3 DNA: TGTGCCAGCAGCTTATCGGGTTCCAGGAACACTGAAGCTTTCTTT
CDR3 protein: CASSLSGSRNTEAFF
D gene: -
V gene: TRBV7-3
clone size: -
J gene: TRBJ1-1
CDR3 length: 15

CDR3 DNA: TGTGCCAGCAGCCCTTTGACAGGGGCCGGAACCACTGAGCAGTTCTTC
CDR3 protein: CASSPLTGAGTTEQFF
D gene: TRBD1
V gene: TRBV9
clone size: -
J gene: TRBJ2-1
CDR3 length: 16

CDR3 DNA: TGTGCCAGCAGTCCCGGGGGGGGTCGAGGTCAGCCCCAGCATTTT
CDR3 protein: CASSPGGGRGQPQHF
D gene: -
V gene: TRBV6-4
clone size: -
J gene: TRBJ1-5
CDR3 length: 15

CDR3 DNA: -
CDR3 protein: CASSSSIDRGTYNEQFF
D gene: -
V gene: TRBV28
clone size: -
J gene: TRBJ2-1
CDR3 length: 17

CDR3 DNA: TGTGCCAGCAGCGCGGACAGGGCGTGGAACACTGAAGCTTTCTTT
CDR3 protein: CASSADRAWNTEAFF
D gene: TRBD1
V gene: TRBV5-5
clone size: -
J gene: TRBJ1-1
CDR3 length: 15

CDR3 DNA: TGTGCCACCAAACAAGCCGGGACAGGGGGCGGCTACGAGCAGTACTTC
CDR3 protein: CATKQAGTGGGYEQYF
D gene: TRBD1
V gene: TRBV27
clone size: -
J gene: TRBJ2-7
CDR3 length: 16

CDR3 DNA: TGTGCCAGCAGTTACAGGGGTGGCTACACCTTC
CDR3 protein: CASSYRGGYTF
D gene: TRBD1
V gene: TRBV2
clone size: -
J gene: TRBJ1-2
CDR3 length: 11

CDR3 DNA: TGTGCCACCAGCAGAGTGGGCACAGGGGCAAATCAGCCCCAGCATTTT
CDR3 protein: CATSRVGTGANQPQHF
D gene: TRBD1
V gene: TRBV15
clone size: -
J gene: TRBJ1-5
CDR3 length: 16

CDR3 DNA: TGTGCCAGCAGCGCGGGACGTACTGAAGCTTTCTTT
CDR3 protein: CASSAGRTEAFF
D gene: -
V gene: TRBV7-9
clone size: -
J gene: TRBJ1-1
CDR3 length: 12

CDR3 DNA: TGTGCCAGCAGTCCACAGGGGGCGATTGCTTTCTTT
CDR3 protein: CASSPQGAIAFF
D gene: TRBD1
V gene: TRBV28
clone size: -
J gene: TRBJ1-1
CDR3 length: 12

CDR3 DNA: TGTGCCAGCAGTCAGGCCGGGGTTATGGGTTATTCTGGCTACACCTTC
CDR3 protein: CASSQAGVMGYSGYTF
D gene: -
V gene: TRBV5-4
clone size: -
J gene: TRBJ1-2
CDR3 length: 16

CDR3 DNA: TGTGCCAGCAGTGAAGATGGCAGGCCTGGCTACACCTTC
CDR3 protein: CASSEDGRPGYTF
D gene: -
V gene: TRBV6-1
clone size: once
J gene: TRBJ1-2
CDR3 length: 13

CDR3 DNA: TGTGCCAGCAGTTCCCCGGGGGGAGGTTCAGATACGCAGTATTTT
CDR3 protein: CASSSPGGGSDTQYF
D gene: TRBD2
V gene: TRBV28
clone size: -
J gene: TRBJ2-3
CDR3 length: 15

CDR3 DNA: TGTGCCAGCAGCTTAAGCCAGACAGGTGCTGGAAACACCATATATTTT
CDR3 protein: CASSLSQTGAGNTIYF
D gene: -
V gene: TRBV7-9
clone size: -
J gene: TRBJ1-3
CDR3 length: 16

CDR3 DNA: TGCGCCAGCAGCTTGGTAGGGGACAGCTATGGCTACACCTTC
CDR3 protein: CASSLVGDSYGYTF
D gene: TRBD1
V gene: TRBV5-1
clone size: -
J gene: TRBJ1-2
CDR3 length: 14

CDR3 DNA: TGTGCCAGCGGACAGGGGGGCGGCACTGAAGCTTTCTTT
CDR3 protein: CASGQGGGTEAFF
D gene: TRBD1
V gene: TRBV28
clone size: -
J gene: TRBJ1-1
CDR3 length: 13

CDR3 DNA: TGTGCCAGCAGCGAGAGGGGGTCCGACGAGCAGTACTTC
CDR3 protein: CASSERGSDEQYF
D gene: -
V gene: TRBV5-4
clone size: once
J gene: TRBJ2-7
CDR3 length: 13

CDR3 DNA: TGTGCCTGGACCTGGGGCGCGGGGACTGTCTCAGATACGCAGTATTTT
CDR3 protein: CAWTWGAGTVSDTQYF
D gene: -
V gene: TRBV30
clone size: -
J gene: TRBJ2-3
CDR3 length: 16